A selection of T cell receptor beta chains follows, all from one sample in a study of OX40 agonist ivuxolimab in advanced cancers. TCRdb keeps only in-frame clones here, not all; method: immunoSEQ multiplex PCR. The sample contains approximately 19,000 clones, more than 70% of which appear only once. The sample was CD4+ or CD8+ T cells sorted from blood, taken in a trial of the OX40 agonist ivuxolimab. These receptors were collected from an adult with an advanced solid tumor such as melanoma, head and neck, liver or kidney cancer. Each CDR3 is given with its conserved first and last residue. Each record gives: CDR3 protein, CDR3 DNA, CDR3 length, clone size, J gene, D gene, V gene. The D gene is left open where the match is weak. Only some rows state a clone size, as once, few, many or a class for expanded clones.

CDR3 protein: CASSSENSNQPQHF
CDR3 DNA: TGTGCCAGCAGCTCCGAAAATAGCAATCAGCCCCAGCATTTT
CDR3 length: 14
clone size: few
J gene: TRBJ1-5
D gene: NA
V gene: TRBV6-5

CDR3 protein: CASSLFETRFHQPQHF
CDR3 DNA: TGTGCCAGCAGCTTGTTTGAGACAAGATTTCATCAGCCCCAGCATTTT
CDR3 length: 16
clone size: medium-sized
J gene: TRBJ1-5
D gene: NA
V gene: TRBV5-6

CDR3 protein: CASSPPGRYEQYF
CDR3 DNA: TGTGCCAGCAGCCCCCCAGGCCGCTACGAACAGTACTTC
CDR3 length: 13
clone size: NA
J gene: TRBJ2-7
D gene: NA
V gene: TRBV7-8

CDR3 protein: CASSWTLQQPQHF
CDR3 DNA: TGTGCCAGCAGTTGGACATTACAACAGCCCCAGCATTTT
CDR3 length: 13
clone size: once
J gene: TRBJ1-5
D gene: NA
V gene: TRBV6-1

CDR3 protein: CASSFSNEQFF
CDR3 DNA: TGTGCCAGCAGCTTTTCCAATGAGCAGTTCTTC
CDR3 length: 11
clone size: few
J gene: TRBJ2-1
D gene: NA
V gene: TRBV5-6

CDR3 protein: CASSWREGRREQYF
CDR3 DNA: TGTGCCAGCAGTTGGCGGGAGGGCCGGAGGGAGCAGTACTTC
CDR3 length: 14
clone size: NA
J gene: TRBJ2-7
D gene: TRBD2
V gene: TRBV28

CDR3 protein: CASSLDERSYEQYF
CDR3 DNA: TGTGCCAGCAGCTTAGACGAGCGCTCCTACGAGCAGTACTTC
CDR3 length: 14
clone size: NA
J gene: TRBJ2-7
D gene: NA
V gene: TRBV7-9

CDR3 protein: CASSQEGGAGEQFF
CDR3 DNA: TGTGCCAGCAGCCAAGAAGGGGGGGCTGGCGAGCAGTTCTTC
CDR3 length: 14
clone size: NA
J gene: TRBJ2-1
D gene: NA
V gene: TRBV4-2

CDR3 protein: CASPGTSDAYNEQFF
CDR3 DNA: TGTGCCAGCCCCGGGACTAGCGACGCCTACAATGAGCAGTTCTTC
CDR3 length: 15
clone size: NA
J gene: TRBJ2-1
D gene: NA
V gene: TRBV21-1

CDR3 protein: CASSQPGLAREQYF
CDR3 DNA: TGTGCCAGCAGCCAACCGGGACTAGCTCGCGAGCAGTACTTC
CDR3 length: 14
clone size: once
J gene: TRBJ2-7
D gene: TRBD2
V gene: TRBV4-2

CDR3 protein: CASSFRGRNTIYF
CDR3 DNA: TGTGCCAGCAGTTTTCGGGGGAGAAACACCATATATTTT
CDR3 length: 13
clone size: once
J gene: TRBJ1-3
D gene: NA
V gene: TRBV28

CDR3 protein: CASSPAAGHNEQFF
CDR3 DNA: TGCGCCAGCAGCCCGGCGGCGGGCCACAATGAGCAGTTCTTC
CDR3 length: 14
clone size: NA
J gene: TRBJ2-1
D gene: NA
V gene: TRBV4-3

CDR3 protein: CASSRLGVAGGRNEQYF
CDR3 DNA: TGCGCCAGCAGCCGATTAGGTGTAGCGGGAGGCAGGAACGAGCAGTACTTC
CDR3 length: 17
clone size: NA
J gene: TRBJ2-7
D gene: TRBD2
V gene: TRBV4-1

CDR3 protein: CARRTMDGLAGDRLDSYNEQFF
CDR3 DNA: TGTGCCAGGAGGACCATGGACGGACTAGCGGGAGACCGCCTTGATTCCTACAATGAGCAGTTCTTC
CDR3 length: 22
clone size: NA
J gene: TRBJ2-1
D gene: TRBD2
V gene: TRBV7-8

CDR3 protein: CASSLSRSGNEQYF
CDR3 DNA: TGTGCCAGCAGCCTTAGCCGGAGTGGCAACGAGCAGTACTTC
CDR3 length: 14
clone size: medium-sized
J gene: TRBJ2-7
D gene: NA
V gene: TRBV27

CDR3 protein: CAISEQTASGFQETQYF
CDR3 DNA: TGTGCCATCAGTGAGCAGACGGCTAGCGGGTTCCAAGAGACCCAGTACTTC
CDR3 length: 17
clone size: NA
J gene: TRBJ2-5
D gene: TRBD2
V gene: TRBV10-3

CDR3 protein: CASSSSHLKFGTEAFF
CDR3 DNA: TGTGCCAGCAGTTCCTCTCACCTGAAGTTTGGCACTGAAGCTTTCTTT
CDR3 length: 16
clone size: NA
J gene: TRBJ1-1
D gene: NA
V gene: TRBV28

CDR3 protein: CASSQYVAYEQYF
CDR3 DNA: TGCGCCAGCAGCCAATATGTTGCCTACGAGCAGTACTTC
CDR3 length: 13
clone size: NA
J gene: TRBJ2-7
D gene: NA
V gene: TRBV4-3

CDR3 protein: CASSSSISADNEQFF
CDR3 DNA: TGTGCCAGCAGCTCCTCTATATCCGCCGACAATGAGCAGTTCTTC
CDR3 length: 15
clone size: NA
J gene: TRBJ2-1
D gene: NA
V gene: TRBV7-9

CDR3 protein: CASSVYTVQFF
CDR3 DNA: TGTGCCAGCAGCGTATACACAGTGCAGTTCTTC
CDR3 length: 11
clone size: few
J gene: TRBJ2-1
D gene: NA
V gene: TRBV9

CDR3 protein: CASSILGGSYEQYF
CDR3 DNA: TGTGCCAGTAGTATTCTCGGCGGAAGCTACGAGCAGTACTTC
CDR3 length: 14
clone size: NA
J gene: TRBJ2-7
D gene: NA
V gene: TRBV19

CDR3 protein: CASSPPGLRSSYEQYF
CDR3 DNA: TGTGCCAGCTCACCACCGGGACTCCGAAGCTCCTACGAGCAGTACTTC
CDR3 length: 16
clone size: NA
J gene: TRBJ2-7
D gene: NA
V gene: TRBV18

CDR3 protein: CASSQTSVADTQYF
CDR3 DNA: TGCGCCAGCAGCCAGACTAGCGTTGCAGATACGCAGTATTTT
CDR3 length: 14
clone size: NA
J gene: TRBJ2-3
D gene: TRBD2
V gene: TRBV4-3

CDR3 protein: CASSMGQGVTEAFF
CDR3 DNA: TGTGCCAGTAGTATGGGGCAGGGTGTCACTGAAGCTTTCTTT
CDR3 length: 14
clone size: once
J gene: TRBJ1-1
D gene: NA
V gene: TRBV19

CDR3 protein: CASSLTDGNNEQFF
CDR3 DNA: TGCGCCAGCAGCTTGACCGACGGAAACAATGAGCAGTTCTTC
CDR3 length: 14
clone size: NA
J gene: TRBJ2-1
D gene: NA
V gene: TRBV5-1

CDR3 protein: CASSSGQINTEAFF
CDR3 DNA: TGTGCCAGCAGCTCGGGACAGATTAACACTGAAGCTTTCTTT
CDR3 length: 14
clone size: NA
J gene: TRBJ1-1
D gene: TRBD1
V gene: TRBV7-9

CDR3 protein: CASSLDVRSSSYEQYF
CDR3 DNA: TGCGCCAGCAGCTTGGATGTCAGGTCGAGCTCCTACGAGCAGTACTTC
CDR3 length: 16
clone size: NA
J gene: TRBJ2-7
D gene: NA
V gene: TRBV5-1

CDR3 protein: CAISESVRLSLTDTQYF
CDR3 DNA: TGTGCCATCAGTGAGTCGGTCCGTCTCAGTCTCACAGATACGCAGTATTTT
CDR3 length: 17
clone size: NA
J gene: TRBJ2-3
D gene: NA
V gene: TRBV10-3

CDR3 protein: CTSSQGIDEQFF
CDR3 DNA: TGCACCAGCAGCCAGGGAATCGATGAGCAGTTCTTC
CDR3 length: 12
clone size: NA
J gene: TRBJ2-1
D gene: NA
V gene: TRBV1

CDR3 protein: CASSPDYKTEVNTEAFF
CDR3 DNA: TGCGCCAGCAGCCCAGATTACAAGACAGAAGTGAACACTGAAGCTTTCTTT
CDR3 length: 17
clone size: NA
J gene: TRBJ1-1
D gene: NA
V gene: TRBV4-1

CDR3 protein: CASSVGGQANQPQHF
CDR3 DNA: TGTGCCAGCAGCGTAGGGGGACAGGCCAATCAGCCCCAGCATTTT
CDR3 length: 15
clone size: NA
J gene: TRBJ1-5
D gene: TRBD1
V gene: TRBV9

CDR3 protein: CSALQGYTF
CDR3 DNA: TGCAGTGCTCTCCAAGGCTACACCTTC
CDR3 length: 9
clone size: NA
J gene: TRBJ1-2
D gene: NA
V gene: TRBV20-1

CDR3 protein: CASSIGTVSYEQYF
CDR3 DNA: TGTGCCAGTAGTATTGGGACGGTTTCCTACGAGCAGTACTTC
CDR3 length: 14
clone size: NA
J gene: TRBJ2-7
D gene: NA
V gene: TRBV19

CDR3 protein: CASRAGQGVYEKLFF
CDR3 DNA: TGTGCCAGCAGAGCGGGACAGGGGGTATATGAAAAACTGTTTTTT
CDR3 length: 15
clone size: once
J gene: TRBJ1-4
D gene: TRBD1
V gene: TRBV27

CDR3 protein: CASRARGGFGTQYF
CDR3 DNA: TGTGCCAGCAGGGCTCGTGGGGGGTTCGGGACCCAGTACTTC
CDR3 length: 14
clone size: NA
J gene: TRBJ2-5
D gene: NA
V gene: TRBV6-5

CDR3 protein: CASSPGQGRETQYF
CDR3 DNA: TGTGCCAGCTCACCAGGACAGGGGAGGGAGACCCAGTACTTC
CDR3 length: 14
clone size: once
J gene: TRBJ2-5
D gene: TRBD1
V gene: TRBV18

CDR3 protein: CASSPGQSYEQYF
CDR3 DNA: TGTGCCAGCAGCCCGGGACAGAGCTACGAGCAGTACTTC
CDR3 length: 13
clone size: NA
J gene: TRBJ2-7
D gene: TRBD1
V gene: TRBV4-2

CDR3 protein: CASSVASWGAEAFF
CDR3 DNA: TGTGCCAGCAGCGTAGCTAGCTGGGGGGCTGAAGCTTTCTTT
CDR3 length: 14
clone size: few
J gene: TRBJ1-1
D gene: NA
V gene: TRBV9

CDR3 protein: CATDRGLSTEAFF
CDR3 DNA: TGTGCCACCGACAGGGGGCTGAGCACTGAAGCTTTCTTT
CDR3 length: 13
clone size: NA
J gene: TRBJ1-1
D gene: TRBD1
V gene: TRBV6-1

CDR3 protein: CATWTSGSLDTQYF
CDR3 DNA: TGTGCCACCTGGACTAGCGGGAGTTTAGATACGCAGTATTTT
CDR3 length: 14
clone size: NA
J gene: TRBJ2-3
D gene: TRBD2
V gene: TRBV10-3

CDR3 protein: CASSLGRGRETQYF
CDR3 DNA: TGTGCCAGCAGTTTAGGCAGGGGTAGGGAGACCCAGTACTTC
CDR3 length: 14
clone size: NA
J gene: TRBJ2-5
D gene: NA
V gene: TRBV27

CDR3 protein: CAISDSSKGTNYNEQFF
CDR3 DNA: TGTGCCATCAGTGATTCCTCGAAGGGGACTAACTACAATGAGCAGTTCTTC
CDR3 length: 17
clone size: NA
J gene: TRBJ2-1
D gene: TRBD2
V gene: TRBV10-3

CDR3 protein: CASSVSGNTEAFF
CDR3 DNA: TGTGCCAGCAGCGTATCAGGGAACACTGAAGCTTTCTTT
CDR3 length: 13
clone size: NA
J gene: TRBJ1-1
D gene: NA
V gene: TRBV9

CDR3 protein: CTSSLTGADTQYF
CDR3 DNA: TGCACCAGCAGCCTTACCGGCGCAGATACGCAGTATTTT
CDR3 length: 13
clone size: NA
J gene: TRBJ2-3
D gene: NA
V gene: TRBV1

CDR3 protein: CASSLSSDNEQFF
CDR3 DNA: TGTGCCAGCAGTTTATCGTCGGACAATGAGCAGTTCTTC
CDR3 length: 13
clone size: NA
J gene: TRBJ2-1
D gene: NA
V gene: TRBV27

CDR3 protein: CASPGGIAGLSNEQFF
CDR3 DNA: TGTGCCAGCCCCGGAGGGATAGCGGGATTGTCAAATGAGCAGTTCTTC
CDR3 length: 16
clone size: NA
J gene: TRBJ2-1
D gene: TRBD2
V gene: TRBV2

CDR3 protein: CASSLRGGNYGYTF
CDR3 DNA: TGTGCCAGCAGCTTAAGGGGGGGCAACTATGGCTACACCTTC
CDR3 length: 14
clone size: NA
J gene: TRBJ1-2
D gene: NA
V gene: TRBV7-3

CDR3 protein: CASSLYGQADSNQPQHF
CDR3 DNA: TGTGCCAGCAGTTTGTACGGCCAGGCAGATAGCAATCAGCCCCAGCATTTT
CDR3 length: 17
clone size: NA
J gene: TRBJ1-5
D gene: NA
V gene: TRBV7-6

CDR3 protein: CASRGAGRESTEAFF
CDR3 DNA: TGTGCCAGCAGGGGAGCAGGGCGGGAGAGCACTGAAGCTTTCTTT
CDR3 length: 15
clone size: NA
J gene: TRBJ1-1
D gene: NA
V gene: TRBV6-5

CDR3 protein: CATSRDTGLGKKLFF
CDR3 DNA: TGTGCCACCAGCAGAGATACAGGCTTAGGTAAAAAACTGTTTTTT
CDR3 length: 15
clone size: NA
J gene: TRBJ1-4
D gene: NA
V gene: TRBV15

CDR3 protein: CASSTGDLLDEQYF
CDR3 DNA: TGTGCCAGCAGTACAGGAGACCTGCTTGATGAGCAGTACTTC
CDR3 length: 14
clone size: NA
J gene: TRBJ2-7
D gene: NA
V gene: TRBV5-4

CDR3 protein: CASSPKTSGRSGEQFF
CDR3 DNA: TGTGCCAGCAGCCCGAAGACTAGCGGGAGGTCGGGCGAGCAGTTCTTC
CDR3 length: 16
clone size: NA
J gene: TRBJ2-1
D gene: TRBD2
V gene: TRBV7-9

CDR3 protein: CASSAQGVAVEAFF
CDR3 DNA: TGTGCCAGCAGCGCCCAGGGGGTAGCCGTTGAGGCTTTCTTT
CDR3 length: 14
clone size: NA
J gene: TRBJ1-1
D gene: TRBD1
V gene: TRBV9

CDR3 protein: CASSEPQAKSSYEQYF
CDR3 DNA: TGCGCCAGCAGTGAGCCACAAGCGAAGAGCTCCTACGAGCAGTACTTC
CDR3 length: 16
clone size: NA
J gene: TRBJ2-7
D gene: NA
V gene: TRBV10-2

CDR3 protein: CAWSRTGYTF
CDR3 DNA: TGTGCCTGGAGTAGGACAGGCTACACCTTC
CDR3 length: 10
clone size: NA
J gene: TRBJ1-2
D gene: NA
V gene: TRBV30

CDR3 protein: CASSHVPGGYEQYF
CDR3 DNA: TGCGCCAGCAGCCACGTTCCGGGGGGCTACGAGCAGTACTTC
CDR3 length: 14
clone size: NA
J gene: TRBJ2-7
D gene: TRBD2
V gene: TRBV4-1

CDR3 protein: CSVEESGDRNYEQYF
CDR3 DNA: TGCAGCGTTGAAGAGTCTGGGGACAGAAACTACGAGCAGTACTTC
CDR3 length: 15
clone size: NA
J gene: TRBJ2-7
D gene: TRBD1
V gene: TRBV29-1

CDR3 protein: CASSLDRRTIRGYEQYF
CDR3 DNA: TGTGCCAGCAGCTTAGATCGTAGGACCATCCGGGGCTACGAGCAGTACTTC
CDR3 length: 17
clone size: once
J gene: TRBJ2-7
D gene: NA
V gene: TRBV11-2

CDR3 protein: CASSLQGGTGFRLAETYEQYF
CDR3 DNA: TGTGCCAGCAGCTTACAGGGCGGGACAGGGTTTCGGCTAGCGGAGACCTACGAGCAGTACTTC
CDR3 length: 21
clone size: NA
J gene: TRBJ2-7
D gene: TRBD1
V gene: TRBV7-6